The rows below give T cell receptor beta chains drawn from one sample of a study of T cell changes during pregnancy in multiple sclerosis. The table came from immunoSEQ multiplex PCR; TCRdb's copy has only in-frame clones and leaves some out. The sample lists 70,000 to 75,000 clones, around nine tenths occurring once. The input for sequencing was peripheral blood, taken before pregnancy. The source of these receptors is a female donor with multiple sclerosis, enrolled in a pregnancy study. CDR3s include the opening cysteine and the closing phenylalanine or tryptophan. Fields, in order: V gene, CDR3 protein.

>TRBV6-1
CASRKSSNADTQYF
>TRBV5-3
CARKVKVRRQETQYF
>TRBV7-9
CASSRKPGGYTF
>TRBV7-8
CASSLAGGPVSDTQYF
>TRBV11-1
CASSPTLFYEQYF
>TRBV27
CASSIGTQDTQYF
>TRBV19
CASSMVGDRANTEAFF
>TRBV9
CASSVSGAANEKLFF
>TRBV4-3
CASSYTPGTGGIEAFF
>TRBV20-1
CSVLETGHQTF
>TRBV30
CAWTGTGDYEQYF
>TRBV5-1
CASGFGTVGNTIYF
>TRBV19
CASSMGEGYEQYF
>TRBV6-5
CASSYSMVGENTEAFF
>TRBV7-6
CASSLGGFNEQYF
>TRBV6-5
CASSYGGRNTEAFF
>TRBV4-3
CASSQATRATGTEIYSNQPQHF
>TRBV19
CASSMEGDDGNTIYF
>TRBV4-2
CASSQALNRAGNTIYF
>TRBV7-8
CASSLDRTSTFPTRQYF
>TRBV2
CASSEGGGGALETQYF
>TRBV7-2
CASSRSLSGGFSNQETQYF
>TRBV9
CASSVGDRGYTEAFF
>TRBV11-2
CASSSGQNYGYTF
>TRBV5-1
CASSLRAGPLYEQYF
>TRBV7-8
CASWTSGRAHTGELFF
>TRBV10-3
CAIRGTGAMNTEAFF
>TRBV6-6
CASSYMLYEKLFF
>TRBV30
CAWSPAVYEQYF
>TRBV15
CATSRDRGGGNEKLFF
>TRBV21-1
CASSKAGGVPSSGNTIYF
>TRBV19
CASSTYRGGGNQPQHF
>TRBV6-1
CASSGTLQPQHF
>TRBV9
CASSVRTSTGETDTQYF
>TRBV4-3
CASSLSVGADNEQFF
>TRBV27
CASSYRTSGRDTQYF
>TRBV27
CASSFTNSEQYF
>TRBV2
CASNPDRGPITEAFF
>TRBV30
CAWSDARRDLNF